This T cell receptor beta chain was retrieved from a study of cytotoxic CD8 clonotypes in ibrutinib-treated CLL. The study, taken as a whole, reports: Clonality rose at ibrutinib response, held steady in sustained remission, and fell toward baseline at progression.

Sequencing used immunoSEQ multiplex PCR; TCRdb keeps in-frame clones, though not all of them. This sample has about 160,000 clones, with more than 80% found just once. The sample holds a few counts of this clone. As yet, its antigen is unknown. This TCR came from a human donor with chronic lymphocytic leukemia. The sequencing used PBMCs, collected after 24 months of ibrutinib treatment.

The CDR3 DNA sequence: TGTGCCAGCAGCCAAAGCCTGAACCTCGCCGGGGAGCTGTTTTTT. It yields the protein CASSQSLNLAGELFF. This chain joins TRBV7-2 and TRBJ2-2; D uncertain. The germline CDR1 and CDR2 sequences are SGHTA and FQGNSA. CDR3 length: 15 amino acids. The V gene lost 5 bases and the J gene lost 6 bases, with 16 bases spanning the gap.